This record looks at one TCR beta chain sequence and its context. Its matching antigen is unknown. The PCR had 60 Vbeta and 13 Jbeta primers. Generated by immunoSEQ multiplex PCR, the TCRdb table keeps only in-frame clones and is missing some. The sample holds more than 140,000 clones. The CDR3 contains 13 residues. V lost 4 bases, J lost 5 bases, and 4 bases stayed unmatched. Germline V lookup: CDR1 SGHNT, CDR2 YENEEA. These data come from a study of cytomegalovirus exposure and HLA in healthy donors. Study outcomes and limitations: The productive fraction for most TCR beta V segments was about 87% or about 30% in an earlier analysis. Specificity for CMV antigens was confirmed in vitro for three of the CMV-associated chains.

This clonotype originated in a woman aged 18-35 years in good health and CMV-seronegative. The sample comprised PBMCs. The chain recombines TRBV11-3 with TRBJ2-5; 7 bases are shared with TRBD2. The CDR3 reads CASSYGGGETQYF. CDR3 in DNA: TGTGCCAGCAGCTACGGGGGAGGGGAGACCCAGTACTTC.